This T cell receptor beta chain came from a study of blood T cell repertoires in COVID-19. Across the study: Some COVID-19 samples were acute and others convalescent; all came from the United States, Italy and Spain.

Germline lookup yields CDR1 SGHNT and CDR2 YYREEE (reference sequence). V was cut by 6 bases and J by 1 base, with 13 bases left in between. The CDR3 spans 15 residues. Methods used by the authors: Estimates of nucleated cell counts were drawn from the amplification of reference gene primers. This table comes from immunoSEQ multiplex PCR, and its TCRdb copy is limited to in-frame clones, with some not included. The D gene and trimming were derived from the DNA, and the V and J assignments and clone size from that table. Here the sample spans approximately 100,000 clones, 80% to 95% being singletons. The clonotype was recovered from a man in his sixties with acute or convalescent COVID-19. The V and J genes are TRBV5-4 and TRBJ2-2, with TRBD2 as a possible D gene (7 bases). Sequences were obtained from peripheral blood. In DNA, the CDR3 is TGTGCCAGCACATTAAGGGGGGGGAACACCGGGGAGCTGTTTTTT. As protein: CASTLRGGNTGELFF.